Presented here are 25 T cell receptor beta chains from one specimen sequenced in a study of cytomegalovirus exposure and HLA in healthy donors. PCR primers comprised 60 Vbeta and 13 Jbeta primers. Assay: immunoSEQ multiplex PCR; the TCRdb copy retains only in-frame clones and omits some. The sample holds some 65,000 clones, 60% to 80% seen once. Sequenced input: PBMCs. Receptors originate from a man aged 25 to 40 in good health and CMV-seronegative.

The chain employs TRBV4-2 and TRBJ2-6; tentatively, D is TRBD1 (6 bases). CDR1 is LGHNA, CDR2 YNFKEQ, per germline. This CDR3 is built from 16 residues. V was shortened by 1 base and J by 0 bases, with 7 bases between the two germline ends. CDR3 sequence (DNA): TGTGCCAGCAGCCAAGCCAGGGGCTCTGGGGCCAACGTCCTGACTTTC. This codes for CASSQARGSGANVLTF.

The gene calls are TRBV2 and TRBJ1-1; the D gene is possibly TRBD1 (5 bases). Germline V CDR1 and CDR2: SNHLY, FYNNEI. CDR3 length: 12 amino acids. The V gene lost 5 bases and the J gene lost 7 bases, with 11 bases spanning the gap. CDR3 protein: CASSPKGNEAFF. Here the CDR3 DNA reads TGTGCCAGCAGTCCAAAGGGGAATGAAGCTTTCTTT.

This chain connects TRBV27 to TRBJ2-7; D may be TRBD1 (5 bases). V dropped 4 bases and J dropped 2 bases, with 9 bases sitting between them. Germline-derived CDR1 and CDR2 are MNHEY and SMNVEV (reference sequence). The CDR3 spans 13 residues. The CDR3 reads CASSSRETYEQYF. CDR3 coding DNA: TGTGCCAGCAGTTCCAGGGAAACCTACGAGCAGTACTTC.

The V and J genes are TRBV2 and TRBJ1-1, with D uncertain. V shed 6 bases and J shed 9 bases, with 11 bases lying between them. The CDR3 covers 11 residues. In germline, CDR1 is SNHLY, CDR2 FYNNEI. The CDR3 nucleotides are TGTGCCAGCAGCTCGGCGGGGAAAGCTTTCTTT. Its translation is CASSSAGKAFF.

The table lists this clone with a count of one. The chain links TRBV7-2 to TRBJ2-5, with D perhaps TRBD2 (7 bases). Germline values: CDR1 SGHTA, CDR2 FQGNSA. The germline V and J ends were trimmed by 10 bases and 4 bases, with 25 bases remaining between them. The CDR3 is 16 residues long. The CDR3: CATTSLRGAGGETQYF. CDR3 nucleotides: TGTGCCACCACTTCACTTCGGGGGGCCGGGGGAGAGACCCAGTACTTC.

The V call is TRBV23-1, the J call TRBJ1-4, with 8 bases aligning to TRBD1. TRBV23-1 is an ORF; its function is uncertain. With 4 bases clipped from V and 8 bases from J, the junction kept 6 bases outside the gene matches. The CDR3 sequence is 14 residues long. CDR3 sequence reads: CASSLADRGEKLFF. The CDR3, as DNA: TGCGCCAGCAGTCTTGCCGACAGGGGCGAAAAACTGTTTTTT.

The chain uses TRBV12-5 and TRBJ2-3; 9 nucleotides agree with TRBD2. The CDR3 length is 17 residues. J lost 6 bases, V lost 0 bases, and 10 bases had no gene match. Germline CDR1 LGHNT, CDR2 FRNRAP. The CDR3 nucleotides read TGTGCTAGTGGTTTGGTACTGGGCGGGGGGGCCGAGGATACGCAGTATTTT. Translation: CASGLVLGGGAEDTQYF.

The genes are TRBV15 and TRBJ1-4; D is unclear. V was clipped by 2 bases and J by 14 bases, with 12 bases between them. Germline V gene lookup returns CDR1 LNHNV and CDR2 YYDKDF (reference sequence). The CDR3 totals 12 residues. The CDR3 region is CATSRSNGGLFF. The CDR3 bases are TGTGCCACCAGCAGATCCAATGGAGGTCTGTTTTTT.

J is TRBJ1-4 and V is TRBV5-8; TRBD1 is a possible D gene (5 bases). This CDR3 comprises 16 residues. Germline V gene data show CDR1 as SGHTS and CDR2 as YDEGEE. V was clipped by 0 bases and J by 6 bases, with 15 bases between them. The CDR3: CASSLARGGFDEKLFF. In DNA form, the CDR3 reads TGTGCCAGCAGCTTGGCGCGGGGGGGGTTTGATGAAAAACTGTTTTTT.

The sample holds one count of this clone. This chain links TRBV7-9 with TRBJ2-3; 13 bases line up with TRBD2. The germline V gene has CDR1 SEHNR and CDR2 FQNEAQ (reference sequence). This CDR3 is 16 amino acids long. V lost 5 bases to trimming and J lost 7 bases; unmatched junction nucleotides: 9. CDR3 sequence reads: CASSRVTSGGDYTQYF. The CDR3 DNA is TGTGCCAGCAGCCGAGTCACTAGCGGGGGGGACTATACGCAGTATTTT.

This clone occurred a few times. This rearrangement joins TRBV29-1 to TRBJ1-2; D perhaps matches TRBD1 (6 bases). V lost 6 bases to trimming and J lost 0 bases, with 14 bases between them. Per germline, CDR1 SQVTM and CDR2 ANQGSEA. The CDR3 has 14 amino acids. The CDR3 loop reads CSVDPQGTNYGYTF. The CDR3 DNA is TGCAGCGTGGATCCTCAGGGGACTAACTATGGCTACACCTTC.

The chain carries TRBV4-1 and TRBJ2-5, with 11 nucleotides matching TRBD2. V shed 2 bases, J shed 1 base, and the junction held 3 bases outside the gene matches. The CDR3 has 16 amino acids. Germline lookup yields CDR1 MGHRA and CDR2 YSYEKL. CDR3 coding DNA: TGCGCCAGCAGCCAAATGACTAGCGGGGTCCAAGAGACCCAGTACTTC. Protein product: CASSQMTSGVQETQYF.

The rearrangement uses TRBV7-2 and TRBJ2-6; no clear D gene. This CDR3 spans 16 amino acids. From germline, CDR1 is SGHTA and CDR2 FQGNSA. V was shortened by 1 base and J by 4 bases, with 11 bases between the two germline ends. CDR3 nucleotides: TGTGCCAGCAGCTTAGATACGGTATCCGGGGCCAACGTCCTGACTTTC. The encoded protein is CASSLDTVSGANVLTF.

V and J are TRBV29-1 and TRBJ2-5; TRBD1 might be the D (7 bases). V lost 0 bases and J 4 bases, leaving 12 bases between the germline ends. The CDR3 sequence is 14 residues long. Germline assignment: CDR1 SQVTM and CDR2 ANQGSEA. CDR3 protein: CSVEEGGGGETQYF. CDR3 nucleotide sequence: TGCAGCGTTGAAGAAGGAGGGGGCGGAGAGACCCAGTACTTC.

The J gene is TRBJ2-7, the V gene TRBV2, with 9 bases identical to TRBD2. Germline V gene sequence: CDR1 SNHLY, CDR2 FYNNEI. After removal of 8 bases from V and 2 bases from J, the junction contained 7 bases not matched to a gene. This CDR3 has 14 residues. The CDR3 nucleotides are TGTGCCAGCGTCATGCTAGCGGGGCCCTACGAGCAGTACTTC. It translates to CASVMLAGPYEQYF.

This chain uses TRBV5-8 with TRBJ1-2; the match to TRBD1 covers 7 bases. CDR3 length: 15 residues. The V gene end was trimmed by 6 bases and the J gene end by 2 bases; junction bases not matched to a gene: 10. Germline CDR1 reads SGHTS; CDR2 reads YDEGEE. CDR3 bases: TGTGCCAGCATCCGACAGGGCCTCTCAAACTATGGCTACACCTTC. Its protein product is CASIRQGLSNYGYTF. Supplemented by reference TRBV5-8 and TRBJ1-2, the full variable domain reads EAGVTQSPTHLIKTRGQQATLRCSPISGHTSVYWYQQALGLGLQFLLWYDEGEERNRGNFPPRFSGRQFPNYSSELNVNALELEDSALYLCASIRQGLSNYGYTFGSGTRLTVV.

As regards this clone: The same CDR3 can be traced to other DNA sequences in this sample. The chain couples TRBV5-1 to TRBJ1-5; no firm D call. Per the germline V gene, CDR1 is SGHRS and CDR2 is YFSETQ. This CDR3 region has 15 residues. V shed 5 bases and J shed 6 bases, with 18 bases lying between them. CDR3 bases: TGCGCCAGCAGTCTGGACGGTGGAGGTGGTCAGCCCCAGCATTTT. Translation: CASSLDGGGGQPQHF.

The chain joins TRBV9 to TRBJ2-7; weak D call: TRBD1 (6 bases). The V gene lost 2 bases and the J gene lost 2 bases, with 11 bases spanning the gap. In germline, CDR1 is SGDLS, CDR2 YYNGEE. CDR3 size: 14 residues. The CDR3 region has the DNA TGTGCCAGCAGCGTCTCCGGGACACCCTACGAGCAGTACTTC. Its translation: CASSVSGTPYEQYF.

The chain recombines TRBV29-1 with TRBJ2-5, with D tentatively TRBD2 (6 bases). The CDR3 extends over 14 amino acids. CDR1 SQVTM and CDR2 ANQGSEA come from the germline V gene. V lost 4 bases and J 3 bases, leaving 15 bases between the germline ends. CDR3 nucleotide sequence: TGCAGCGTTGCGATAGGAGGGACGGAAGAGACCCAGTACTTC. Translating it yields CSVAIGGTEETQYF.

This clone has only one observation. The rearrangement links TRBV6-6 to TRBJ1-1; D perhaps matches TRBD1 (5 bases). Germline V lookup: CDR1 MNHNY, CDR2 SVGAGI (reference sequence). The V end was cut by 2 bases, the J end by 4 bases, with 17 bases between. The CDR3 consists of 16 residues. The chain's CDR3 is CASSYNKGPGPTEAFF. The CDR3 nucleotides read TGTGCCAGCAGTTACAATAAGGGGCCCGGGCCCACTGAAGCTTTCTTT.

This CDR3 is CASSPGQVTQPQHF. CDR3 nucleotides: TGTGCCAGCAGTCCGGGACAGGTGACCCAGCCCCAGCATTTT. V is TRBV6-5 and J is TRBJ1-5; 8 bases are a match to TRBD1. Germline loops: CDR1 MNHEY, CDR2 SVGAGI. The CDR3 runs 14 residues. With 5 bases clipped from V and 7 bases from J, the junction kept 7 bases outside the gene matches.

V and J are TRBV30 and TRBJ2-7, with TRBD1 identical over 7 bases. The CDR3 runs 14 residues. The V gene's germline CDR1 is GTSNPN and CDR2 SVGIG (reference sequence). Trimming removed 5 bases from V and 2 bases from J; junction bases left unmatched: 9. The DNA for the CDR3 is TGTGCCTGGGAAACAGGGGTGGCCCCCTACGAGCAGTACTTC. This translates into CAWETGVAPYEQYF.

V and J are TRBV9 and TRBJ2-1; weak D call: TRBD1 (6 bases). CDR3 size: 13 residues. Per the germline V gene, CDR1 is SGDLS and CDR2 is YYNGEE. V gave up 0 bases and J gave up 7 bases, with 8 bases separating them. DNA of the CDR3: TGTGCCAGCAGCGTAGTGAGGGGGAATGAGCAGTTCTTC. It is translated as CASSVVRGNEQFF. The whole variable domain, remainder taken from reference TRBV9 and TRBJ2-1, is DSGVTQTPKHLITATGQRVTLRCSPRSGDLSVYWYQQSLDQGLQFLIQYYNGEERAKGNILERFSAQQFPDLHSELNLSSLELGDSALYFCASSVVRGNEQFFGPGTRLTVL.

The rearrangement joins TRBV7-7 to TRBJ2-3; 8 nucleotides line up with TRBD1. Trimming at V came to 1 base and at J to 0 bases, leaving 6 bases not matched to a gene. The V gene's germline CDR1 is SSHAT and CDR2 FNYEAQ (reference sequence). The CDR3 runs 17 residues. The CDR3 here is CASSLGQGSPSTDTQYF. For the CDR3, the DNA is TGTGCCAGCAGCTTAGGACAGGGGTCTCCTAGCACAGATACGCAGTATTTT.

The chain employs TRBV13 and TRBJ1-2; 8 bases are a match to TRBD1. Germline-derived CDR1 and CDR2 are PRHDT and FYEKMQ (reference sequence). The CDR3 length is 13 residues. J was trimmed by 8 bases and V by 6 bases; bases with no gene match: 8. DNA of the CDR3: TGTGCCAGCAGTCAAAACCCAGGGGGCGGCTACACCTTC. This translates into CASSQNPGGGYTF. The full variable domain, rest sourced from reference TRBV13 and TRBJ1-2, is AAGVIQSPRHLIKEKRETATLKCYPIPRHDTVYWYQQGPGQDPQFLISFYEKMQSDKGSIPDRFSAQQFSDYHSELNMSSLELGDSALYFCASSQNPGGGYTFGSGTRLTVV.